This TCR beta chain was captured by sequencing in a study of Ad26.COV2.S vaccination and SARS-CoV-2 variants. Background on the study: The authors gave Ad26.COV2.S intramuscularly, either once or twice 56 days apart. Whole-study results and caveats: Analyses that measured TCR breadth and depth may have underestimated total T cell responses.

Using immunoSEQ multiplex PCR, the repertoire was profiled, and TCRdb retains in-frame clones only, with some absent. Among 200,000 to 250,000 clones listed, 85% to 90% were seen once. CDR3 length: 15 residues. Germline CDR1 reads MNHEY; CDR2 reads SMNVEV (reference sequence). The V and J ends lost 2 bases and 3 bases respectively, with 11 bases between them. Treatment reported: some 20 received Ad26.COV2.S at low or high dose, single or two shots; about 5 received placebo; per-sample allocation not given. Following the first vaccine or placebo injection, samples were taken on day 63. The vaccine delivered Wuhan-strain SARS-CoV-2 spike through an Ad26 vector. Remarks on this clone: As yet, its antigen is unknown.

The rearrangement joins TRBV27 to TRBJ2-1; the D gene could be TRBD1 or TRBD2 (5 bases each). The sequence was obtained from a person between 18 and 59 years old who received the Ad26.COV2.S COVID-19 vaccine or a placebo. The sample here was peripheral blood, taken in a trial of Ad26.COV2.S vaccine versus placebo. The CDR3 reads CASSLGWDHYNEQFF. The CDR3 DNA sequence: TGTGCCAGCAGTTTAGGGTGGGACCACTACAATGAGCAGTTCTTC.